A selection of T cell receptor beta chains follows, all from one sample in a study of CD8+ T cells in alopecia areata. This table comes from immunoSEQ multiplex PCR, and its TCRdb copy is limited to in-frame clones, with some not included. The repertoire holds about 100,000 clones, with roughly 84% as singletons. Source: CD8+ T cells sorted from blood, taken at week 24, from a patient treated with tofacitinib. Receptors were obtained from a human donor with alopecia areata. CDR3s include the opening cysteine and the closing phenylalanine or tryptophan. The D gene is left open where the match is weak. The size of a clone is reported for some rows only, either as once, few or many, or as a class for expanded clones.

NA,NA,TRBJ2-7,TRBV4-1,TGCGCCAGCAGCCCCCAGGGGTTCGGCAACGAGCAGTACTTC,CASSPQGFGNEQYF
TRBD2,NA,TRBJ2-1,TRBV4-3,TGCGCCAGCAGCCAAGGAGATTTCGGGGGGAGCTCCTACAATGAGCAGTTCTTC,CASSQGDFGGSSYNEQFF
NA,NA,TRBJ2-3,TRBV29-1,TGCAGCGTTGAAGACCCTAGATACTATAGCACAGATACGCAGTATTTT,CSVEDPRYYSTDTQYF
NA,NA,TRBJ1-1,TRBV4-3,TGCGCCAGCAGCCAGAGGGGTCGGGGCACTGAAGCTTTCTTT,CASSQRGRGTEAFF
TRBD1,NA,TRBJ2-7,TRBV29-1,TGCAGCGTTGCCGGGACAGGTTCTTACGAGCAGTACTTC,CSVAGTGSYEQYF
NA,NA,TRBJ2-7,TRBV7-9,TGTGCCAGCAGCTTAGGGTTCGGGCTCCACGAGCAGTACTTC,CASSLGFGLHEQYF
TRBD1,once,TRBJ2-7,TRBV4-3,TGCGCCAGCAGCCAAGATCTCGGGACAGACTACGAGCAGTACTTC,CASSQDLGTDYEQYF
NA,NA,TRBJ2-2,TRBV6-5,TGTGCCAGCAGTTACCGCACCGGGGAGCTGTTTTTT,CASSYRTGELFF
NA,NA,TRBJ1-5,TRBV6-1,TGTGCCAGCAGTGAACTTGTCGCAGGGGGCAATCAGCCCCAGCATTTT,CASSELVAGGNQPQHF
NA,NA,TRBJ2-7,TRBV29-1,TGCAGCGTTGAACCTAGAGGGGCCTACGAGCAGTACTTC,CSVEPRGAYEQYF
NA,NA,TRBJ1-1,TRBV6-1,TGTGCCAGCAGTGAGAGTAACACTGAAGCTTTCTTT,CASSESNTEAFF
TRBD2,NA,TRBJ2-2,TRBV27,TGTGCCAGCAGTCCCCCGGGGGGTCTAAACACCGGGGAGCTGTTTTTT,CASSPPGGLNTGELFF
NA,NA,TRBJ2-1,TRBV27,TGTGCCAGCAGTTTCCTGACAGGAGGGAATGAGCAGTTCTTC,CASSFLTGGNEQFF
NA,NA,TRBJ1-1,TRBV7-9,TGTGCCAGCAGCCCGGGGGGGTCCGGTGAAGCTTTCTTT,CASSPGGSGEAFF
NA,NA,TRBJ2-1,TRBV29-1,TGCAGCGCGACGTATTACAATGAGCAGTTCTTC,CSATYYNEQFF
TRBD2,NA,TRBJ2-5,TRBV30,TGTGCCTGGATGGGAGGGCAAGAGACCCAGTACTTC,CAWMGGQETQYF
TRBD2,NA,TRBJ2-3,TRBV4-1,TGCGCCAGCAGCCAAGGTAGCGGGGGGCGCACAGATACGCAGTATTTT,CASSQGSGGRTDTQYF
NA,NA,TRBJ2-2,TRBV27,TGTGCCAGCAGTTTATGGGGGACCGGGGAGCTGTTTTTT,CASSLWGTGELFF
TRBD2,NA,TRBJ2-5,TRBV5-1,TGCGCCAGCAGCCCTAGCGGGGGGCCTACCCACACGTACCAAGAGACCCAGTACTTC,CASSPSGGPTHTYQETQYF
TRBD2,NA,TRBJ2-7,TRBV4-1,TGCGCCAGCAGCCAAGAGAAAGGTTTCGGGGGGGCCGGGAACGAGCAGTACTTC,CASSQEKGFGGAGNEQYF
NA,NA,TRBJ2-1,TRBV27,TGTGCCAGCAGTTCGGCCCGGGACATGACTTACAATGAGCAGTTCTTC,CASSSARDMTYNEQFF
NA,NA,TRBJ2-7,TRBV7-2,TGTGCCAGCAGCTTAGAAGCAGGGACATCATACGAGCAGTACTTC,CASSLEAGTSYEQYF
NA,NA,TRBJ2-6,TRBV29-1,TGCAGCGTTCCGAGTTCTGGGGCCAACGTCCTGACTTTC,CSVPSSGANVLTF
TRBD2,NA,TRBJ2-3,TRBV6-5,TGTGCCAGCAGACTAGCGGGCACAGATACGCAGTATTTT,CASRLAGTDTQYF
TRBD2,NA,TRBJ2-7,TRBV27,TGTGCCAGCGGACCGGGGGGATCTTCCTACGAGCAGTACTTC,CASGPGGSSYEQYF
NA,NA,TRBJ1-1,TRBV2,TGTGCCAGCAGCCGCAGGGTAAGAAGTCACACTGAAGCTTTCTTT,CASSRRVRSHTEAFF
NA,NA,TRBJ1-6,TRBV6-1,TGTGCCAGCAGCGTCGACTCACCCCTCCACTTT,CASSVDSPLHF
TRBD1,many,TRBJ2-5,TRBV5-6,TGTGCCAGCAGGAGGCCGGGACAGCAAGAGACCCAGTACTTC,CASRRPGQQETQYF
NA,NA,TRBJ2-3,TRBV5-6,TGTGCCAGCAGAGCTGGACGGTCAGATACGCAGTATTTT,CASRAGRSDTQYF
TRBD1,NA,TRBJ1-1,TRBV12-5,TGTGCTAGTGGTTTTATCCTCAGGGACAGGGACACTGAAGCTTTCTTT,CASGFILRDRDTEAFF
TRBD2,NA,TRBJ2-7,TRBV10-2,TGCGCCAGCAGGAATAAAGAGCGGGGGGGCTACGAGCAGTACTTC,CASRNKERGGYEQYF
NA,once,TRBJ1-2,TRBV7-9,TGTGCCAGCAGCTTAGGGGCGGGCTACACCTTC,CASSLGAGYTF
TRBD1,NA,TRBJ2-1,TRBV5-1,TGCGCCAGCAGCACCGGACAGGGAGGTAACAATGAGCAGTTCTTC,CASSTGQGGNNEQFF
NA,few,TRBJ1-1,TRBV30,TGTGCCTGGAGTTTCGGATTGAACACTGAAGCTTTCTTT,CAWSFGLNTEAFF
NA,medium-sized,TRBJ1-1,TRBV5-5,TGTGCCAGCAGCCGAACAACTGGCGCTGAAGCTTTCTTT,CASSRTTGAEAFF
NA,NA,TRBJ2-3,TRBV5-6,TGTGCCAGCAGCTTGGTTGACAGCCAGGATACGCAGTATTTT,CASSLVDSQDTQYF
NA,few,TRBJ1-2,TRBV6-5,TGTGCCAGCAGTTACTCTAGGCAGGTGGCTAACTATGGCTACACCTTC,CASSYSRQVANYGYTF
NA,NA,TRBJ2-3,TRBV5-6,TGTGCCAGCAGCTTGGCTGCCCAAGATACGCAGTATTTT,CASSLAAQDTQYF
NA,NA,TRBJ2-5,TRBV27,TGTGCCAGCAGTTTACTTGGCCAAGAGACCCAGTACTTC,CASSLLGQETQYF
TRBD1,NA,TRBJ2-7,TRBV10-3,TGTGCCATCAGTTGGGACAGGAACTACGAGCAGTACTTC,CAISWDRNYEQYF
TRBD2,NA,TRBJ2-1,TRBV7-9,TGTGCCGGCAGCATCGCTAGCGGGAGCTCCTACAATGAGCAGTTCTTC,CAGSIASGSSYNEQFF
TRBD2,NA,TRBJ2-3,TRBV4-2,TGTGCCAGCAGCCAAGAAGCGGGGGCCGGCACAGATACGCAGTATTTT,CASSQEAGAGTDTQYF
NA,NA,TRBJ2-3,TRBV19,TGTGCCAGTAGTGGGGGACACTCAGATACGCAGTATTTT,CASSGGHSDTQYF
NA,NA,TRBJ2-1,TRBV6-1,TGTGCCAGCAGTAGGGGGGCTCTCCTCAATGAGCAGTTCTTC,CASSRGALLNEQFF
NA,NA,TRBJ1-2,TRBV29-1,TGCAGCGTTGAAGATAACAACAGGGCCAACTATGGCTACACCTTC,CSVEDNNRANYGYTF
NA,NA,TRBJ2-7,TRBV29-1,TGCAGCGTTGAAGTGAGGAATAGCTCCTACGAGCAGTACTTC,CSVEVRNSSYEQYF
TRBD2,NA,TRBJ2-5,TRBV11-2,TGTGCCAGCAGCTTAGGAGCTAGCGGGGGGGGAGAGACCCAGTACTTC,CASSLGASGGGETQYF
NA,NA,TRBJ1-4,TRBV23-1,TGCGCCAGCAGTCAAGCCGGGACACGGGACTTTAATGAAAAACTGTTTTTT,CASSQAGTRDFNEKLFF
TRBD1,NA,TRBJ1-6,TRBV13,TGTGCCAGCAGCCTCGCGGGACAGTTGTATAATTCACCCCTCCACTTT,CASSLAGQLYNSPLHF
NA,few,TRBJ2-5,TRBV7-2,TGTGCCAGCAGCTTAGCATGGGGAAGGGCCCAGTACTTC,CASSLAWGRAQYF
TRBD1,NA,TRBJ2-7,TRBV5-6,TGTGCCAGCGTGCAGGGGGCCGAGCAGTACTTC,CASVQGAEQYF
NA,NA,TRBJ1-2,TRBV6-5,TGTGCCAGCAGTCCGGACAGTAGGTATGGCTACACCTTC,CASSPDSRYGYTF